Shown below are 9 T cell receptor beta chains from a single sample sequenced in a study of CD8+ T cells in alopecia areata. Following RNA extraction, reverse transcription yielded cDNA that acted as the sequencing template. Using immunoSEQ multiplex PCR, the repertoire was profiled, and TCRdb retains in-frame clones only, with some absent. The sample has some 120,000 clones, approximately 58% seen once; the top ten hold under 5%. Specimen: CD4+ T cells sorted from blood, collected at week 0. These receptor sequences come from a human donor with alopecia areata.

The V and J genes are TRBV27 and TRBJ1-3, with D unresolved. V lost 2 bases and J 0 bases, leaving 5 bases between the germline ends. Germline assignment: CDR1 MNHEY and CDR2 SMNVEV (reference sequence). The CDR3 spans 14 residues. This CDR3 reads CASSLTDSGNTIYF. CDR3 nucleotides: TGTGCCAGCAGTTTAACAGACTCTGGAAACACCATATATTTT.

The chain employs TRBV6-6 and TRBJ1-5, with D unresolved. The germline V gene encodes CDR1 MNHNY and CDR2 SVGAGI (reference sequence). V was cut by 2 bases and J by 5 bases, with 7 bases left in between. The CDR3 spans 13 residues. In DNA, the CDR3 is TGTGCCAGCAGTTACGAATCTGATCAGCCCCAGCATTTT. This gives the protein CASSYESDQPQHF.

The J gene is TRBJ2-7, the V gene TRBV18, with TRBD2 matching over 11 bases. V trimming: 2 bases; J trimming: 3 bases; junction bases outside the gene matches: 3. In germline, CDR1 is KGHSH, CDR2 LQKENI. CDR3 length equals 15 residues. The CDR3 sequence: CASSPNLAGGYEQYF. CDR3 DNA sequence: TGTGCCAGCTCACCAAATCTAGCGGGGGGCTACGAGCAGTACTTC.

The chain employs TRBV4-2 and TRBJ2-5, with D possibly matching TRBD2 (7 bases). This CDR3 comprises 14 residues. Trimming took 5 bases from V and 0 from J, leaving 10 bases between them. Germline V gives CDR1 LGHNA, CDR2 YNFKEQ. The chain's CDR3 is CASSGGAYQETQYF. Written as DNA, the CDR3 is TGTGCCAGCAGCGGGGGGGCGTACCAAGAGACCCAGTACTTC.

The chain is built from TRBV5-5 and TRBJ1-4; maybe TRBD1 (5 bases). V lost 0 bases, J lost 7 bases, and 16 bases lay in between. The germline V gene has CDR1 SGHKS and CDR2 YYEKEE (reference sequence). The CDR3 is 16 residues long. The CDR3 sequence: CASSLAAGKVREKLFF. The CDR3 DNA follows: TGTGCCAGCAGCTTGGCGGCAGGGAAGGTTCGTGAAAAACTGTTTTTT.

This chain's CDR3 is CASSQGPLYGYTF. CDR3 sequence (DNA): TGTGCCAGCAGCCAGGGTCCTCTCTATGGCTACACCTTC. The J gene is TRBJ1-2, the V gene TRBV6-1, with D possibly being TRBD1 (5 bases). Deletions cut 6 bases from V and 4 bases from J, with 12 bases between. The CDR3 consists of 13 residues. From germline, CDR1 is MNHNS and CDR2 SASEGT.

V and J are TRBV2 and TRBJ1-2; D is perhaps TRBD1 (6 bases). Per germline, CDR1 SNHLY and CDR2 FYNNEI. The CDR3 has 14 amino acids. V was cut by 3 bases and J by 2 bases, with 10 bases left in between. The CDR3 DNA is TGTGCCAGCAGTGACCAGGGGCAAAACTATGGCTACACCTTC. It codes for CASSDQGQNYGYTF. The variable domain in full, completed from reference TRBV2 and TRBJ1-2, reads EPEVTQTPSHQVTQMGQEVILRCVPISNHLYFYWYRQILGQKVEFLVSFYNNEISEKSEIFDDQFSVERPDGSNFTLKIRSTKLEDSAMYFCASSDQGQNYGYTFGSGTRLTVV.

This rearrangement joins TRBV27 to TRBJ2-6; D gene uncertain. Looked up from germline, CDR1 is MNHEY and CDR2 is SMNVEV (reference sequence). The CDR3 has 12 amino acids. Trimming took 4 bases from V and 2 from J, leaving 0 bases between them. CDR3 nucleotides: TGTGCCAGCAGTTCTGGGGCCAACGTCCTGACTTTC. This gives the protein CASSSGANVLTF.

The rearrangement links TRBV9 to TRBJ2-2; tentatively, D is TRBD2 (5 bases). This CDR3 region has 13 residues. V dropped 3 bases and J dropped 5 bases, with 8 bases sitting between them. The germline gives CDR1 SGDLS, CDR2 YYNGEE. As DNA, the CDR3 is TGTGCCAGCAGCGCCACTAGTACCGGGGAGCTGTTTTTT. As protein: CASSATSTGELFF.